The 26 T cell receptor beta chains listed next were all sequenced from one sample in a study of patients and donors after allogeneic stem cell transplantation. TCRdb re-called the RT-PCR reads through MiXCR, storing one row per CDR3 protein. The table has more than 850,000 distinct CDR3 sequences, 15% to 20% seen once; the top ten hold around 6%. Sequencing was done on a sample of blood, either unsorted or a sorted T cell fraction (not recorded which). The source is a human donor who was either an allogeneic HSCT recipient or a stem cell or donor lymphocyte infusion donor (not recorded which). It is not recorded whose cells these are; they may come from a transplant donor.

This clonotype turned up a few times. The chain couples TRBV12-3 or TRBV12-4 to TRBJ2-3, with no clear D. This CDR3 comprises 12 residues. Trimming left V 3 bases short and J 9 bases short, with 10 bases between. CDR3 sequence: CASSFRVATQYF. CDR3 DNA: TGTGCCAGCAGTTTTCGCGTTGCGACGCAGTATTTT.

A few counts support this clonotype. The chain uses TRBV6-1 and TRBJ2-7; TRBD2 matches 11 bases. Per the germline V gene, CDR1 is MNHNS and CDR2 is SASEGT. Trimming at V came to 6 bases and at J to 5 bases, leaving 6 bases not matched to a gene. The CDR3 runs 14 residues. Here the CDR3 reads CASSPTSGIHEQYF. In DNA form, the CDR3 reads TGTGCCAGCAGCCCGACTAGCGGGATCCACGAGCAGTACTTC.

This chain connects TRBV2 to TRBJ2-5; D unresolved. Per germline, CDR1 SNHLY and CDR2 FYNNEI. This CDR3 has 13 residues. V was cut by 8 bases and J by 5 bases, with 15 bases left in between. As DNA, the CDR3 is TGTGCCAGCGGGCGAAGATTGAGGGAGACCCAGTACTTC. Its protein is CASGRRLRETQYF.

The DNA for the CDR3 is TGCAGCGTTGAAGAAATGCGGGGGAAGAACACCGGGGAGCTGTTTTTT. This codes for CSVEEMRGKNTGELFF. This chain connects TRBV29-1 to TRBJ2-2; 7 nucleotides agree with TRBD2. The CDR3 length is 16 residues. The junction had 5 bases not matched to a gene; V was cut back by 0 bases and J by 1 base. From germline, CDR1 is SQVTM and CDR2 ANQGSEA.

This clonotype appeared a few times. This rearrangement joins TRBV5-1 to TRBJ2-1; 7 bases agree with TRBD2. The trim removed 0 bases at V and 0 bases at J, leaving 6 bases unmatched. The CDR3 is 17 residues long. CDR1 is SGHRS and CDR2 is YFSETQ in the germline V gene. CDR3 sequence reads: CASSLDWGGSSYNEQFF. Here the CDR3 DNA reads TGCGCCAGCAGCTTGGATTGGGGGGGAAGCTCCTACAATGAGCAGTTCTTC.

J is TRBJ2-7 and V is TRBV18; 10 positions match TRBD2. Germline V gene sequence: CDR1 KGHSH, CDR2 LQKENI. The CDR3 runs 16 residues. V gave up 2 bases and J gave up 5 bases; unmatched junction bases: 9. CDR3 DNA: TGTGCCAGCTCACCATTCCGGACTAGCGGTTTCCACGAGCAGTACTTC. Translated: CASSPFRTSGFHEQYF.

The chain combines TRBV20-1 with TRBJ1-1; D may be TRBD1 (6 bases). The CDR3 has 14 residues. Trimming took off 0 bases at V and 1 base at J, with 9 bases between the two ends. Germline V lookup: CDR1 DFQATT, CDR2 SNEGSKA (reference sequence). CDR3 coding DNA: TGCAGTGCTAGAGATGGGACAAAGAACACTGAAGCTTTCTTT. Amino acids: CSARDGTKNTEAFF.

This clonotype was detected many times. The V call is TRBV12-3 or TRBV12-4, the J call TRBJ2-4; a weak D match, TRBD2 (6 bases). The CDR3 totals 14 residues. V lost 6 bases and J 0 bases, leaving 9 bases between the germline ends. The CDR3 region is CASRTGLAKNIQYF. The CDR3 DNA follows: TGTGCCAGCAGGACGGGACTAGCCAAAAACATTCAGTACTTC.

This clonotype has only a few counts. V and J are TRBV27 and TRBJ1-4; D gene unclear. The V end lost 3 bases, the J end lost 8 bases, and 13 bases lay between the germline ends. Looked up from germline, CDR1 is MNHEY and CDR2 is SMNVEV (reference sequence). This CDR3 spans 14 amino acids. The CDR3 loop reads CASSFHGVNEKLFF. CDR3 in DNA: TGTGCCAGCAGTTTTCACGGCGTTAACGAAAAACTGTTTTTT.

The V gene is TRBV7-9, the J gene TRBJ2-3; D may match TRBD1 or TRBD2 (6 bases each). CDR3 size: 17 residues. Trimming pared 3 bases from V and 1 base from J, leaving 17 bases between. Germline values: CDR1 SEHNR, CDR2 FQNEAQ (reference sequence). The CDR3: CASSLKFGGQGTDTQYF. The CDR3 DNA is TGTGCCAGCAGCTTGAAATTCGGGGGCCAGGGCACAGATACGCAGTATTTT.

This clonotype was found a few times. The chain couples TRBV6-4 to TRBJ2-3; D is possibly TRBD2 (5 bases). V was cut by 3 bases and J by 1 base, with 11 bases left in between. Germline CDR1 is MRHNA and CDR2 is SNTAGT. This CDR3 has 15 amino acids. Here the CDR3 DNA reads TGTGCCAGCAGTGAACCCGGTAGCGGCACAGATACGCAGTATTTT. Protein sequence: CASSEPGSGTDTQYF.

This rearrangement joins TRBV30 to TRBJ2-1; 7 bases map to TRBD2. Germline CDR1 and CDR2: GTSNPN and SVGIG (reference sequence). The CDR3 is made up of 15 amino acids. With V trimmed by 0 bases and J by 8 bases, 10 bases remained unmatched. This CDR3 is CAWSVLAGVGDEQFF. Here the CDR3 DNA reads TGTGCCTGGAGTGTTCTGGCGGGAGTAGGTGATGAGCAGTTCTTC.

This clonotype was observed once. The chain has TRBV19 and TRBJ2-3, with 7 bases that match TRBD2. The CDR3 totals 14 residues. The ends lost 5 bases at V and 3 bases at J; junction bases unmatched: 5. CDR1 is LNHDA, CDR2 SQIVND, per germline (reference sequence). CDR3 residues: CASSLKRGTDTQYF. CDR3 nucleotides: TGTGCCAGTAGTTTGAAGCGGGGTACAGATACGCAGTATTTT.

The rearrangement uses TRBV5-1 and TRBJ1-5; the D gene is possibly TRBD1 (6 bases). Looked up from germline, CDR1 is SGHRS and CDR2 is YFSETQ. This CDR3 is built from 16 residues. Trimming removed 9 bases from V and 6 bases from J, with 25 bases in between. The CDR3 spells CATPGILRGLSQPQHF. The CDR3 DNA follows: TGCGCCACCCCCGGGATTCTCCGGGGGCTCAGTCAGCCCCAGCATTTT.

This clonotype was picked up many times. V is TRBV3-1 and J is TRBJ2-7; 7 nucleotides agree with TRBD1. Trimming took 4 bases from V and 4 from J; bases not matched to a gene: 7. The CDR3 has 14 amino acids. CDR1 and CDR2 (germline): LGHDT, YNNKEL (reference sequence). The CDR3 DNA reads as TGTGCCAGCAGCCCTCCCGACAGGGAATACGAGCAGTACTTC. This codes for CASSPPDREYEQYF.

The chain couples TRBV29-1 to TRBJ2-7; D uncertain. The CDR3 spans 12 residues. Germline CDR1 SQVTM, CDR2 ANQGSEA. V dropped 4 bases and J dropped 0 bases, with 7 bases sitting between them. This CDR3 is CSVVSRSYEQYF. The CDR3, as DNA: TGCAGCGTTGTGTCCCGCTCCTACGAGCAGTACTTC.

This clonotype has a handful of counts. V usage is TRBV5-1 and J usage is TRBJ2-3; weak D call: TRBD1 (5 bases). The CDR3 totals 15 residues. Trimming left V 7 bases short and J 8 bases short, with 23 bases between. Germline values: CDR1 SGHRS, CDR2 YFSETQ. The CDR3 reads CASLPGLPNTATQYF. CDR3 coding DNA: TGCGCCAGCCTCCCAGGGCTCCCAAACACGGCTACGCAGTATTTT.

This clonotype appeared a few times. This chain uses TRBV3-1 with TRBJ2-7; 9 nucleotides agree with TRBD2. The germline CDR1 and CDR2 sequences are LGHDT and YNNKEL (reference sequence). CDR3 length: 17 residues. The junction had 8 bases not matched to a gene; V was cut back by 0 bases and J by 2 bases. The CDR3 region is CASSQEGLAGNPYEQYF. The CDR3 nucleotides read TGTGCCAGCAGCCAAGAGGGGCTAGCGGGGAACCCCTACGAGCAGTACTTC.

This clonotype appeared many times. The chain links TRBV15 to TRBJ2-5, with no clear D. V dropped 6 bases and J dropped 1 base, with 9 bases sitting between them. The CDR3 is made up of 13 amino acids. Germline V gene data show CDR1 as LNHNV and CDR2 as YYDKDF (reference sequence). CDR3 protein: CATRELTQETQYF. CDR3 DNA: TGTGCCACCAGGGAGCTGACCCAAGAGACCCAGTACTTC. The complete variable domain, with remaining parts taken from reference TRBV15 and TRBJ2-5, reads DAMVIQNPRYQVTQFGKPVTLSCSQTLNHNVMYWYQQKSSQAPKLLFHYYDKDFNNEADTPDNFQSRRPNTSFCFLDIRSPGLGDTAMYLCATRELTQETQYFGPGTRLLVL.

This clonotype was observed a handful of times. CDR3 DNA sequence: TGTGCCAGCAGCACGCGGACAGGGTATGGCTACACCTTC. It codes for CASSTRTGYGYTF. The V call is TRBV9, the J call TRBJ1-2; 8 nucleotides match TRBD1. CDR3 length equals 13 residues. V was clipped by 4 bases and J by 5 bases; unmatched bases: 4. Germline CDR1 and CDR2: SGDLS and YYNGEE.

The chain links TRBV28 to TRBJ2-3; the D gene is possibly TRBD2 (5 bases). CDR3 length equals 15 residues. The germline V gene encodes CDR1 MDHEN and CDR2 SYDVKM. V lost 6 bases and J lost 1, with 14 bases in between. The CDR3 DNA reads TGTGCCAGCAGCTCCGGATGGCGGGGCACAGATACGCAGTATTTT. Translated: CASSSGWRGTDTQYF. The complete variable domain, with remaining parts taken from reference TRBV28 and TRBJ2-3, reads DVKVTQSSRYLVKRTGEKVFLECVQDMDHENMFWYRQDPGLGLRLIYFSYDVKMKEKGDIPEGYSVSREKKERFSLILESASTNQTSMYLCASSSGWRGTDTQYFGPGTRLTVL.

The V call is TRBV6-1, the J call TRBJ1-5; D is ambiguous. Deletions cut 2 bases from V and 5 bases from J, with 10 bases between. The V gene's germline CDR1 is MNHNS and CDR2 SASEGT. This CDR3 is built from 14 residues. This CDR3 reads CASSEWATDQPQHF. In DNA form, the CDR3 reads TGTGCCAGCAGTGAATGGGCAACCGATCAGCCCCAGCATTTT.

V usage is TRBV20-1 and J usage is TRBJ1-1; D is perhaps TRBD1 (5 bases). The CDR3 has 13 amino acids. CDR1 DFQATT and CDR2 SNEGSKA come from the germline V gene (reference sequence). The V end was cut by 8 bases, the J end by 1 base, with 14 bases between. The CDR3 sequence is CSTVWGANTEAFF. CDR3 nucleotides: TGCAGTACTGTCTGGGGCGCGAACACTGAAGCTTTCTTT.

Many counts were recorded for this clonotype. This chain uses TRBV4-1 with TRBJ2-5; tentative D call: TRBD2 (5 bases). The V end lost 0 bases, the J end lost 2 bases, and 13 bases lay between the germline ends. The CDR3 loop spans 16 amino acids. Per germline, CDR1 MGHRA and CDR2 YSYEKL. The CDR3 is CASSQESGLNQETQYF. CDR3 in DNA: TGCGCCAGCAGCCAAGAAAGCGGACTGAATCAAGAGACCCAGTACTTC.

This clonotype was detected only a few times. This sequence joins TRBV20-1 and TRBJ2-1; D unclear. Germline CDR1 is DFQATT and CDR2 is SNEGSKA (reference sequence). The CDR3 loop spans 16 amino acids. The V gene lost 1 base and the J gene lost 2 bases, with 15 bases spanning the gap. The CDR3 nucleotides are TGCAGTGCTAGAGCGGGTCGGCGGCCGGCCTACAATGAGCAGTTCTTC. Its protein is CSARAGRRPAYNEQFF.

CDR3 sequence reads: CSAITGTGDNNEQFF. The CDR3 nucleotides read TGCAGTGCTATTACCGGGACAGGGGATAACAATGAGCAGTTCTTC. The V call is TRBV20-1, the J call TRBJ2-1; TRBD1 matches at 10 bases. Per the germline V gene, CDR1 is DFQATT and CDR2 is SNEGSKA (reference sequence). CDR3 length: 15 residues. The V segment lost 4 bases and the J segment 5 bases; nucleotides outside the gene matches: 8.